This entry lists 25 T cell receptor beta chains sequenced from one sample in a study of T cells after yellow fever vaccination. TCRdb re-called the 5' RACE reads with MiXCR, one entry per CDR3 protein. The sample shows 300,000 or so distinct CDR3 sequences, 8.7% of them seen only once. Sequencing was performed on CD4+ T cells sorted from PBMCs, taken 5 days after the yellow fever booster vaccination. The receptors were gathered from a man between 18 and 29 years old who received the YFV17D yellow fever vaccine.

This clonotype turned up a few times. The chain recombines TRBV12-3 or TRBV12-4 with TRBJ2-3; D is possibly TRBD1 (5 bases). The CDR3 loop spans 14 amino acids. The V end was cut by 5 bases, the J end by 2 bases, with 11 bases between. DNA for the CDR3: TGTGCCAGCAGTCCGCGACAGTACACAGATACGCAGTATTTT. Translating it yields CASSPRQYTDTQYF.

This sequence joins TRBV10-1 and TRBJ2-7, with 9 bases that match TRBD1. The ends lost 5 bases at V and 3 bases at J; junction bases unmatched: 5. Per germline, CDR1 WNHNN and CDR2 SYGVQD (reference sequence). This CDR3 is built from 14 residues. The CDR3: CASSKDRGGYEQYF. In DNA, the CDR3 is TGCGCCAGCAGTAAGGACAGGGGAGGCTACGAGCAGTACTTC.

This clonotype has at least ten counts. The chain uses TRBV5-1 and TRBJ2-3; D unresolved. With 0 bases removed from V and 5 bases from J, the gap between germline ends came to 1 base. CDR1 is SGHRS, CDR2 YFSETQ, per germline. The CDR3 length is 11 residues. CDR3 loop: CASSLEDTQYF. DNA of the CDR3: TGCGCCAGCAGCTTGGAAGATACGCAGTATTTT.

This clonotype appeared a few times. V gene TRBV6-1 combines with J gene TRBJ1-2; D not resolved. Trimming took 2 bases from V and 4 from J, leaving 8 bases between them. Germline V gene sequence: CDR1 MNHNS, CDR2 SASEGT. This CDR3 comprises 13 residues. The CDR3 region has the DNA TGTGCCAGCAGTGAAACAGATTTCTATGGCTACACCTTC. Residues: CASSETDFYGYTF.

The chain has TRBV10-1 and TRBJ2-1; D ambiguous. V was shortened by 2 bases and J by 3 bases, with 5 bases between the two germline ends. Germline loops: CDR1 WNHNN, CDR2 SYGVQD (reference sequence). The CDR3 has 13 amino acids. Here the CDR3 reads CASSEGLYNEQFF. CDR3 nucleotides: TGCGCCAGCAGTGAGGGTCTCTACAATGAGCAGTTCTTC.

The chain has TRBV6-5 and TRBJ1-1; a possible D gene is TRBD1 (5 bases). V gave up 2 bases and J gave up 7 bases, with 11 bases separating them. CDR3 length equals 13 residues. CDR1 is MNHEY and CDR2 is SVGAGI in the germline V gene. DNA for the CDR3: TGTGCCAGCAGTTACGGCCAGGGCAATGAAGCTTTCTTT. Its protein product is CASSYGQGNEAFF.

The V gene is TRBV20-1, the J gene TRBJ1-5, with D unresolved. This CDR3 comprises 13 residues. Germline V gives CDR1 DFQATT, CDR2 SNEGSKA (reference sequence). Trimming cost V 3 bases and J 2 bases, with 8 bases left between them. CDR3 sequence: CSASRGGNQPQHF. CDR3 bases: TGCAGTGCTAGCCGGGGAGGCAATCAGCCCCAGCATTTT.

This sequence joins TRBV12-3 or TRBV12-4 and TRBJ2-1; tentative D call: TRBD1 (6 bases). Trimming stripped 3 bases from V and 7 bases from J, with 16 bases between. The CDR3 is 15 residues long. CDR3 nucleotides: TGTGCCAGCAGTTTCCGGCAGGGGTATGAGAATGAGCAGTTCTTC. It encodes CASSFRQGYENEQFF.

This clonotype was seen a handful of times. This chain connects TRBV5-6 to TRBJ1-2; TRBD1 aligns across 11 bases. There are 15 residues in the CDR3. CDR1 is SGHDT, CDR2 YYEEEE, per germline. The junction had 8 bases not matched to a gene; V was cut back by 5 bases and J by 5 bases. CDR3 DNA sequence: TGTGCCAGCAGGACCGGGACAGGGGGTTCGTATGGCTACACCTTC. Translated: CASRTGTGGSYGYTF.

CDR3 sequence (DNA): TGTGCCAGCAGTTCATCCACCGGGAGGAAGTACTTC. It codes for CASSSSTGRKYF. V gene TRBV12-3 or TRBV12-4 combines with J gene TRBJ2-5; TRBD2 aligns across 7 bases. The J segment lost 12 bases and the V segment lost 4 bases, leaving 8 bases of the junction unmatched. CDR3 length equals 12 residues.

The genes are TRBV30 and TRBJ2-1, with D uncertain. CDR1 is GTSNPN and CDR2 is SVGIG in the germline V gene (reference sequence). V was trimmed by 1 base and J by 10 bases, leaving 8 bases between them. The CDR3 loop spans 11 amino acids. The CDR3 is CAWSGVSEQFF. CDR3 nucleotide sequence: TGTGCCTGGAGTGGGGTGTCGGAGCAGTTCTTC.

The genes are TRBV20-1 and TRBJ1-2, with D hard to call. The CDR3 is 13 residues long. Germline CDR1 DFQATT, CDR2 SNEGSKA (reference sequence). V shed 6 bases and J shed 5 bases, with 16 bases lying between them. The CDR3 loop reads CSAPQIGEYGYTF. CDR3 nucleotide sequence: TGCAGTGCCCCCCAAATAGGAGAATATGGCTACACCTTC.

This clonotype appeared many times. The V gene is TRBV7-2, the J gene TRBJ2-5, with 8 bases aligning to TRBD1. The junction had 7 bases not matched to a gene; V was cut back by 4 bases and J by 3 bases. This CDR3 spans 15 amino acids. CDR1 and CDR2 (germline): SGHTA, FQGNSA. The CDR3 spells CASSSQGAGKETQYF. CDR3 DNA sequence: TGTGCCAGCAGCTCGCAGGGGGCAGGAAAAGAGACCCAGTACTTC.

A few counts support this clonotype. The CDR3 loop reads CASSPLPSGTGGRVANSPLHF. For the CDR3, the DNA is TGCGCCAGCAGTCCCCTTCCCTCCGGGACAGGGGGCCGGGTAGCGAATTCACCCCTCCACTTT. V gene TRBV4-3 combines with J gene TRBJ1-6, with 12 bases aligning to TRBD1. J lost 7 bases, V lost 6 bases, and 22 bases had no gene match. CDR1 and CDR2 (germline): LGHNA, YSLEER. The CDR3 sequence is 21 residues long.

The chain is built from TRBV11-2 and TRBJ1-1; maybe TRBD1 (5 bases). Per germline, CDR1 SGHAT and CDR2 FQNNGV. The CDR3 loop spans 16 amino acids. V lost 3 bases to trimming and J lost 6 bases, with 20 bases between them. As DNA, the CDR3 is TGTGCCAGCAGCTTGAGAGGCTCGGGGACGGCTCCTGAAGCTTTCTTT. It encodes CASSLRGSGTAPEAFF.

This clonotype was counted a few times. This chain connects TRBV5-1 to TRBJ1-6; tentatively, D is TRBD1 (5 bases). This CDR3 has 16 amino acids. CDR1 and CDR2 from the germline V gene are SGHRS and YFSETQ. Between the trimmed V and J ends, which lost 5 bases and 0 bases, there was a span of 12 bases. The CDR3 region is CASRDGGASYNSPLHF. The CDR3 coding sequence is TGCGCCAGCAGGGACGGAGGGGCCTCCTATAATTCACCCCTCCACTTT.

This clonotype was seen many times. This chain uses TRBV5-1 with TRBJ2-6; TRBD1 aligns across 7 bases. Germline values: CDR1 SGHRS, CDR2 YFSETQ. V shed 0 bases, J shed 1 base, and the junction held 4 bases outside the gene matches. The CDR3 has 17 residues. The CDR3 DNA is TGCGCCAGCAGCTTGGGACAGGGTGGGTCTGGGGCCAACGTCCTGACTTTC. Its translation is CASSLGQGGSGANVLTF.

This clonotype was observed a handful of times. The rearrangement joins TRBV6-2 or TRBV6-3 to TRBJ1-5, with D possibly matching TRBD1 (5 bases). This CDR3 is built from 15 residues. The germline V gene encodes CDR1 MNHEY and CDR2 SVGEGT. Trimming stripped 7 bases from V and 2 bases from J, with 15 bases between. The CDR3 reads CASIHSGRGNQPQHF. CDR3 nucleotides: TGTGCCAGCATTCACTCAGGGCGGGGCAATCAGCCCCAGCATTTT.

The V call is TRBV7-2, the J call TRBJ2-5; TRBD1 is a possible D gene (6 bases). Looked up from germline, CDR1 is SGHTA and CDR2 is FQGNSA. V lost 5 bases and J lost 1, with 11 bases in between. CDR3 size: 14 residues. The CDR3, as DNA: TGTGCCAGCAGCATCAGGACAGCCCAAGAGACCCAGTACTTC. It codes for CASSIRTAQETQYF.

This clonotype was counted only a few times. The chain combines TRBV2 with TRBJ2-7, with 13 bases aligning to TRBD2. This CDR3 is 13 amino acids long. The germline CDR1 and CDR2 sequences are SNHLY and FYNNEI. Trimming cost V 6 bases and J 5 bases; bases outside gene matches: 1. The CDR3 DNA follows: TGTGCCAGCAGGGGGACTAGCGGGGACGAGCAGTACGTC. This gives the protein CASRGTSGDEQYV.

This clonotype was observed a few times. The CDR3 here is CASSSRLAGDNEQFF. Written as DNA, the CDR3 is TGTGCCAGCAGCTCCCGACTAGCGGGGGACAATGAGCAGTTCTTC. This chain joins TRBV11-2 and TRBJ2-1; TRBD2 aligns across 12 bases. The CDR3 contains 15 residues. V shed 4 bases and J 5 bases; nucleotides not matched to a gene: 3. Germline CDR1 SGHAT, CDR2 FQNNGV.

The chain is built from TRBV7-9 and TRBJ1-1; possibly TRBD1 for D (6 bases). The V end lost 5 bases, the J end lost 4 bases, and 26 bases lay between the germline ends. Germline V gene data show CDR1 as SEHNR and CDR2 as FQNEAQ (reference sequence). The CDR3 runs to 18 residues. In DNA, the CDR3 is TGTGCCAGCAGCCCACTCGGCAGGGGCCGGCGGGGGAGCACTGAAGCTTTCTTT. This codes for CASSPLGRGRRGSTEAFF.

The chain recombines TRBV30 with TRBJ2-7; TRBD1 agrees at 10 bases. The CDR3 is 17 amino acids. V trimming: 5 bases; J trimming: 4 bases; junction bases outside the gene matches: 17. Germline V gene data show CDR1 as GTSNPN and CDR2 as SVGIG (reference sequence). The CDR3 nucleotides are TGTGCCTGGGGGCAAACATATGGGGGACAGGGGAGATACGAGCAGTACTTC. It translates to CAWGQTYGGQGRYEQYF.

The chain recombines TRBV29-1 with TRBJ2-5; 7 positions agree with TRBD2. J was trimmed by 3 bases and V by 4 bases; bases with no gene match: 5. The CDR3 is 13 amino acids. Germline CDR1 SQVTM, CDR2 ANQGSEA. CDR3 sequence (DNA): TGCAGCGTTGCCCGGACTAGGGAAGAGACCCAGTACTTC. Amino acids: CSVARTREETQYF.

The chain is built from TRBV5-1 and TRBJ1-4, with 7 bases lining up with TRBD1. Trimming took 0 bases from V and 11 from J; bases not matched to a gene: 13. The CDR3 is 16 amino acids. The germline V gene has CDR1 SGHRS and CDR2 YFSETQ. CDR3 nucleotide sequence: TGCGCCAGCAGCTTGGTAGGGGGCCAGACCTCGTCGAAACTGTTTTTT. It is translated as CASSLVGGQTSSKLFF.